This TCR beta chain appears in the sequencing data of a study of blood T cell repertoires in COVID-19 (dated by TCRdb to 2019 to 2021). Study-level background: Collaborator samples came from the United States, Italy and Spain and covered acute and convalescent phases of COVID-19. Where HLA class I and class II types were available, the types were taken from metadata supplied by the sample provider, not from assay-based typing. Subjects who had been exposed to COVID-19, were actively infected with it, or had recovered from it provided the deeply sampled blood TCRbeta repertoires that made up the dataset. The samples were drawn from two sources: the first 160 participants of the ongoing ImmuneRACE study, and about 1,300 subjects contributed by 6 global collaborators. The repertoires were released in a freely available public database intended as a resource for research on the immune response to SARS-CoV-2. The material from the prospective study consisted of cDNA or gDNA derived from T cells, B-cell-depleted T cells, or PBMCs. Sample metadata almost always included a de-identified subject ID, COVID-19 status, age in years and sex.

Collaborating institutions collected whole blood in K2EDTA tubes following their own protocols. For TCRbeta analysis, collaborators shipped samples in one of three forms: frozen whole blood, isolated PBMCs, or DNA extracted from either of those sample types. Spanning cysteine to phenylalanine, the CDR3 consists of 15 amino acids. CDR3 DNA only is kept here, 45 bases in frame from base 1. From a lookup of the germline V gene (reference sequence), CDR1 and CDR2 are MNHEY and SMNVEV. From V the trimming removes 6 bases and from J it removes 3 bases, while the gene matches leave 10 bases of the junction unaccounted for. Worth noting for this clone: There is no known antigen for this receptor. No quality values exist for individual bases; no much larger clone is one base distant.

TCRbeta CDR3 regions were amplified from genomic DNA by means of the immunoSEQ Assay, a bias-controlled multiplex PCR. For the original study's pipeline: Nucleated cell counts per sample were estimated from amplification of reference gene primers within the assay. Sequence reads were collapsed and filtered to measure the absolute abundance of every unique TCRbeta CDR3 rearrangement. For each sample, productive Simpson clonality was calculated by taking the square root of Simpson's diversity index across productive rearrangements. TCRdb took this table from immuneACCESS and kept in-frame rearrangements with V and J called. Such tables lack part of the clones; where checked against another copy, unresolved V genes explain under half of the gap, and the rest is unexplained. V and J calls and clone size come straight from that table; D and trimming were deduced from the DNA. The sample table holds tens of thousands of clones, of which roughly 88% were seen once. The ten largest clones add up to 1.5% of the sample.

Broader findings and caveats from the paper: How much clinical and demographic metadata was included differed by source and by participant, and the metadata was provided uncurated.

Sequences were obtained from peripheral blood. The receptor was isolated from a human donor with active COVID-19. The donor label of this sample is uncertain. This receptor chain uses TRBV27 and TRBJ2-7, with 8 junctional bases fitting TRBD2. Here the CDR3 is given as CASSPPGLEVYEQYF. At the DNA level, the sequence is TGTGCCAGCAGCCCTCCGGGACTAGAAGTCTACGAGCAGTACTTC.